Shown below are 30 T cell receptor beta chains from a single sample sequenced in a study of cytomegalovirus exposure and HLA in healthy donors. The PCR contained 60 Vbeta and 13 Jbeta primers. Here immunoSEQ multiplex PCR was the method, and the copy in TCRdb shows in-frame clones only, minus some. This listing includes 130,000 to 150,000 clones. Sequenced sample: PBMCs. These receptor sequences come from a middle-aged man in good health and CMV-seronegative.

The chain uses TRBV5-6 and TRBJ1-3; D is uncertain. V was shortened by 0 bases and J by 4 bases, with 2 bases between the two germline ends. This CDR3 has 12 amino acids. Germline CDR1 and CDR2: SGHDT and YYEEEE. The CDR3 nucleotides are TGTGCCAGCAGCTTGGTAGGAAACACCATATATTTT. It encodes CASSLVGNTIYF.

The rearrangement uses TRBV29-1 and TRBJ1-1, with TRBD1 matching over 11 bases. V was pared by 6 bases and J by 4 bases, with 7 bases of the junction left unmatched. Germline values: CDR1 SQVTM, CDR2 ANQGSEA. The CDR3 is 14 residues long. The DNA for the CDR3 is TGCAGCGTCGGACAGGGGGCGCTAGTCACTGAAGCTTTCTTT. This gives the protein CSVGQGALVTEAFF.

The rearrangement uses TRBV4-2 and TRBJ2-7; 11 positions agree with TRBD1. V was clipped by 2 bases and J by 4 bases; unmatched bases: 7. Germline V gene lookup returns CDR1 LGHNA and CDR2 YNFKEQ. The CDR3 has 16 residues. CDR3 sequence (DNA): TGTGCCAGCAGCCAACTGGGACAGGGGGGACCGTACGAGCAGTACTTC. It yields the protein CASSQLGQGGPYEQYF.

The rearrangement joins TRBV6-1 to TRBJ2-7; a weak D match, TRBD2 (6 bases). The CDR3 length is 17 residues. With 3 bases removed from V and 0 bases from J, the gap between germline ends came to 18 bases. Germline V CDR1 and CDR2: MNHNS, SASEGT. The CDR3 sequence is CASSDRRGTSSSYEQYF. The CDR3 bases are TGTGCCAGCAGTGATAGGAGGGGCACTTCAAGCTCCTACGAGCAGTACTTC.

This sequence joins TRBV7-8 and TRBJ1-1; 12 bases line up with TRBD1. This CDR3 has 17 residues. J gave up 4 bases and V 5 bases, and 11 bases lay outside the gene matches. Germline CDR1 is SGHVS and CDR2 is FQNEAQ. The CDR3 here is CASSLRLGQGASTEAFF. The CDR3 DNA reads TGTGCCAGCAGCCTAAGGTTGGGACAGGGGGCGAGCACTGAAGCTTTCTTT. Drawing the rest from reference TRBV7-8 and TRBJ1-1, the complete variable domain is GAGVSQSPRYKVAKRGQDVALRCDPISGHVSLFWYQQALGQGPEFLTYFQNEAQLDKSGLPSDRFFAERPEGSVSTLKIQRTQQEDSAVYLCASSLRLGQGASTEAFFGQGTRLTVV.

The chain is built from TRBV27 and TRBJ2-7; 11 nucleotides match TRBD2. The V gene's germline CDR1 is MNHEY and CDR2 SMNVEV (reference sequence). CDR3 length: 14 residues. V shed 8 bases and J 4 bases; nucleotides not matched to a gene: 7. CDR3 sequence: CASGPSGGIYEQYF. CDR3 nucleotide sequence: TGTGCCAGCGGGCCTAGCGGGGGGATTTACGAGCAGTACTTC.

Note on this clone: Germline and junction disagree at one end, which may indicate a read error. The rearrangement links TRBV6-5 to TRBJ2-7, with D maybe TRBD2 (5 bases). CDR1 is MNHEY and CDR2 is SVGAGI in the germline V gene. This CDR3 is 15 amino acids long. DNA for the CDR3: TGTGCCAGCAGTTACTCGGGCGTTGGGGAGTACGAGCGGTGCTTC. This gives the protein CASSYSGVGEYERCF.

The chain has TRBV28 and TRBJ1-1; 7 bases fit TRBD1. CDR3 length: 15 amino acids. Trimming removed 3 bases from V and 1 base from J; junction bases left unmatched: 5. CDR1 is MDHEN and CDR2 is SYDVKM in the germline V gene. CDR3 protein: CASSFLRTGNTEAFF. CDR3 bases: TGTGCCAGCAGTTTTCTCCGGACAGGGAACACTGAAGCTTTCTTT.

This sequence joins TRBV5-4 and TRBJ2-7, with 7 bases aligning to TRBD2. The junction had 14 bases not matched to a gene; V was cut back by 4 bases and J by 7 bases. The CDR3 runs to 15 residues. The germline gives CDR1 SGHNT, CDR2 YYREEE (reference sequence). The CDR3 here is CASSQGGTRSGEQYF. For the CDR3, the DNA is TGTGCCAGCAGCCAGGGAGGGACCCGGAGCGGTGAGCAGTACTTC.

V usage is TRBV12-5 and J usage is TRBJ2-2; 11 bases match TRBD1. There are 18 residues in the CDR3. J was trimmed by 7 bases and V by 5 bases; bases with no gene match: 15. Germline V gene lookup returns CDR1 LGHNT and CDR2 FRNRAP. The CDR3, as DNA: TGTGCTAGTGGTCCACGCGCGGGACAGGGGGGGTTTGACGGGGAGCTGTTTTTT. Translated: CASGPRAGQGGFDGELFF.

The V gene is TRBV11-3, the J gene TRBJ2-7; D may be TRBD2 (6 bases). Looked up from germline, CDR1 is SGHNT and CDR2 is YENEEA. There are 13 residues in the CDR3. Deletions cut 6 bases from V and 2 bases from J, with 11 bases between. The CDR3 nucleotides are TGTGCCAGCAGTCCGGGGGAGACCTACGAGCAGTACTTC. It is translated as CASSPGETYEQYF.

The CDR3 sequence is CASSPIGALGYTF. DNA of the CDR3: TGTGCCAGCTCACCAATTGGGGCGCTTGGCTACACCTTC. The chain combines TRBV18 with TRBJ1-2; D is perhaps TRBD1 (5 bases). Germline CDR1 is KGHSH and CDR2 is LQKENI. This CDR3 has 13 amino acids. Trimming left V 2 bases short and J 7 bases short, with 11 bases between.

A note on this clone: A read error may account for a junction end that differs from germline. The rearrangement joins TRBV11-3 to TRBJ1-1, with 9 bases that match TRBD1. Germline loops: CDR1 SGHNT, CDR2 YENEEA. This CDR3 has 15 residues. The DNA of the CDR3 is TGTGCCAGCAGCGCGTTCGACAGGGGGAACACTGAAGCTTCCTTT. This codes for CASSAFDRGNTEASF.

The chain has TRBV10-3 and TRBJ2-7; 14 positions agree with TRBD2. The CDR3 totals 19 residues. V was pared by 6 bases and J by 1 base, with 14 bases of the junction left unmatched. The germline V gene has CDR1 ENHRY and CDR2 SYGVKD. CDR3 sequence reads: CAIRAASGLAGVASYEQYF. DNA for the CDR3: TGTGCCATCAGGGCGGCCTCGGGACTAGCGGGGGTGGCGTCCTACGAGCAGTACTTC.

With respect to this clone: An end of the junction differs from the germline gene, which may be a read error. The CDR3 protein is CASSLLVGSPSSHNSPLHF. CDR3 nucleotides: TGTGCCAGCAGCTTATTGGTGGGGTCACCTAGCTCCCATAATTCACCCCTCCACTTT. This rearrangement joins TRBV7-8 to TRBJ1-6, with D uncertain. This CDR3 region has 19 residues. Germline loops: CDR1 SGHVS, CDR2 FQNEAQ.

The chain joins TRBV19 to TRBJ2-1; 8 nucleotides line up with TRBD1. Per germline, CDR1 LNHDA and CDR2 SQIVND (reference sequence). The CDR3 totals 15 residues. V lost 5 bases, J lost 1 base, and 4 bases stayed unmatched. CDR3 in DNA: TGTGCCAGTAGTCGCGACAGGGGTTCCTACAATGAGCAGTTCTTC. The encoded protein is CASSRDRGSYNEQFF.

V gene TRBV5-1 combines with J gene TRBJ2-5; 8 bases match TRBD1. The germline CDR1 and CDR2 sequences are SGHRS and YFSETQ. CDR3 length: 16 residues. V shed 0 bases and J 6 bases; nucleotides not matched to a gene: 10. DNA for the CDR3: TGCGCCAGCAGCTTGGCAGGGGGACAGGTTGAACAGACCCAGTACTTC. Translation gives CASSLAGGQVEQTQYF.

The chain joins TRBV7-7 to TRBJ2-7; 8 bases are a match to TRBD1. V gave up 5 bases and J gave up 5 bases; unmatched junction bases: 11. CDR3 length: 15 residues. Germline CDR1 is SSHAT and CDR2 is FNYEAQ (reference sequence). CDR3 sequence: CASSQIWTGYDEQYF. The CDR3 DNA reads TGTGCCAGCAGCCAGATTTGGACAGGGTATGACGAGCAGTACTTC.

This rearrangement joins TRBV6-5 to TRBJ1-1; the match to TRBD1 covers 8 bases. The germline gives CDR1 MNHEY, CDR2 SVGAGI. The CDR3 extends over 14 amino acids. With V trimmed by 5 bases and J by 1 base, 3 bases remained unmatched. CDR3 sequence: CASSPGTGNTEAFF. The CDR3 DNA is TGTGCCAGCAGTCCCGGGACAGGGAACACTGAAGCTTTCTTT.

V is TRBV12-5 and J is TRBJ2-7, with 9 bases identical to TRBD2. Germline V gene data show CDR1 as LGHNT and CDR2 as FRNRAP. The V and J ends lost 5 bases and 2 bases, in that order; junction bases with no gene match: 13. This CDR3 has 17 amino acids. DNA for the CDR3: TGTGCTAGTGGTCTCAAAGCTAGCGGGGCCGGGACCTACGAGCAGTACTTC. This translates into CASGLKASGAGTYEQYF.

V and J are TRBV5-1 and TRBJ1-1; perhaps TRBD1 as D (6 bases). Trimming pared 0 bases from V and 0 bases from J, leaving 18 bases between. Germline V CDR1 and CDR2: SGHRS, YFSETQ. The CDR3 is 18 amino acids. The CDR3 region has the DNA TGCGCCAGCAGCTTGGCCTGGGGGGGCGGGGGACTGAACACTGAAGCTTTCTTT. This codes for CASSLAWGGGGLNTEAFF.

The chain links TRBV5-1 to TRBJ2-5, with 10 bases that match TRBD1. V lost 3 bases, J lost 5 bases, and 4 bases stayed unmatched. The CDR3 runs 14 residues. Per germline, CDR1 SGHRS and CDR2 YFSETQ. CDR3 bases: TGCGCCAGCAGCTGGGGGACAGGGGCGGAGACCCAGTACTTC. This translates into CASSWGTGAETQYF.

The chain is built from TRBV19 and TRBJ1-6; 8 bases match TRBD1. J gave up 9 bases and V 4 bases, and 8 bases lay outside the gene matches. CDR1 LNHDA and CDR2 SQIVND come from the germline V gene (reference sequence). This CDR3 spans 15 amino acids. Here the CDR3 DNA reads TGTGCCAGTAGTAAGGGGACAGGCGGTATTTCACCCCTCCACTTT. Amino acid sequence: CASSKGTGGISPLHF.

The chain combines TRBV6-6 with TRBJ2-1; 11 nucleotides match TRBD1. The CDR3 totals 15 residues. V lost 5 bases, J lost 10 bases, and 10 bases stayed unmatched. Germline CDR1 MNHNY, CDR2 SVGAGI (reference sequence). The CDR3 here is CASSPQDRGLGEQFF. CDR3 sequence (DNA): TGTGCCAGCAGTCCGCAGGACAGGGGGCTAGGAGAGCAGTTCTTC.

The rearrangement uses TRBV6-8 and TRBJ2-5, with D possibly being TRBD2 (5 bases). The DNA matches TRBJ2-7 better at its end, which makes the J call doubtful. This CDR3 is 16 amino acids long. Germline V gives CDR1 MNHGY, CDR2 SAAAGT. CDR3 loop: CARPPERAAFNYEQYF. CDR3 bases: TGTGCCAGGCCCCCCGAACGAGCGGCGTTTAACTACGAGCAGTACTTC.

The gene calls are TRBV19 and TRBJ2-2; D not certain. CDR3 length: 15 amino acids. Per germline, CDR1 LNHDA and CDR2 SQIVND (reference sequence). V was trimmed by 6 bases and J by 1 base, leaving 12 bases between them. In DNA form, the CDR3 reads TGTGCCAGTAGCCCCCTGGGCCTGAACACCGGGGAGCTGTTTTTT. This gives the protein CASSPLGLNTGELFF.

The chain uses TRBV28 and TRBJ2-6; D is uncertain. V was shortened by 6 bases and J by 10 bases, with 16 bases between the two germline ends. Germline V lookup: CDR1 MDHEN, CDR2 SYDVKM. There are 14 residues in the CDR3. The CDR3 sequence: CASSPHHGPNVLTF. The DNA of the CDR3 is TGTGCCAGCAGCCCCCACCATGGGCCAAACGTCCTGACTTTC.

The chain carries TRBV2 and TRBJ2-7; D is possibly TRBD2 (6 bases). The V end lost 7 bases, the J end lost 0 bases, and 7 bases lay between the germline ends. This CDR3 is 12 amino acids long. CDR1 and CDR2 from the germline V gene are SNHLY and FYNNEI. DNA of the CDR3: TGTGCCAGCAAGGAGGGCTCCTACGAGCAGTACTTC. Its translation is CASKEGSYEQYF.

This rearrangement joins TRBV5-1 to TRBJ2-7; 8 positions match TRBD1. V was clipped by 0 bases and J by 2 bases; unmatched bases: 10. Germline V gives CDR1 SGHRS, CDR2 YFSETQ. The CDR3 is 17 residues long. The CDR3 here is CASSLAAQGVAPYEQYF. The CDR3 DNA is TGCGCCAGCAGCTTGGCCGCACAGGGGGTCGCCCCCTACGAGCAGTACTTC.

V and J are TRBV13 and TRBJ2-7; TRBD1 is a possible D gene (5 bases). The V gene lost 3 bases and the J gene lost 1 base, with 13 bases spanning the gap. The germline V gene has CDR1 PRHDT and CDR2 FYEKMQ (reference sequence). The CDR3 totals 15 residues. The CDR3 region has the DNA TGTGCCAGCAGCTTCGGAAACAGGTTTTCCTACGAGCAGTACTTC. This gives the protein CASSFGNRFSYEQYF.